The clone carrying this T cell receptor (beta chain) was recorded at least ten times. Regarding time point: before trial treatment. The treatment that donors received included nivolumab, ipilimumab, aspirin, low-dose cyclophosphamide and low-dose radiotherapy. TRAV and TRBV primers primed cDNA for both TCRalpha and TCRbeta. A roughly 19-cycle PCR with a constant-region primer and V-primer adapter amplified TCRs. TCRdb passed the reads through MiXCR, listing each CDR3 protein once. The table has tens of thousands of distinct CDR3 sequences, roughly 19% seen once. This sample is drawn from a study of low-dose radiotherapy and immunotherapy resistance in tumors. In the study overall: A total of 6.5 Gy was given to Cohort 1 as 0.5 Gy per fraction every 2 weeks. The regimen for patients comprised intravenous nivolumab 240 mg every two weeks plus intravenous ipilimumab 1 mg/kg every six weeks. Cyclophosphamide went in intravenously at 200 mg/m2 every two weeks, one day before radiation and immunotherapy.

CDR1 and CDR2 (germline): SGHTA, FQGNSA. CDR3 length: 15 amino acids. V was clipped by 1 base and J by 2 bases, with 9 bases between them. The V and J genes are TRBV7-2 and TRBJ1-3, with D possibly TRBD1 on 5 matching bases. The sample in question was PBMCs, obtained before treatment. The sequence was obtained from a male donor with prostate cancer. The CDR3 nucleotides read TGTGCCAGCAGCTTAGTCGGGGGGGCTGGAAACACCATATATTTT. Translation: CASSLVGGAGNTIYF.